A single sample is the source of the 19 T cell receptor beta chains below, sequenced in a study of blood T cell repertoires in COVID-19. The data were produced by immunoSEQ multiplex PCR, yet TCRdb's version contains in-frame clones alone and is incomplete. The data show 55,000 to 85,000 clones, with approximately 80% seen just once and roughly 0.83% held by the top ten. Sequencing was performed on peripheral blood. Every receptor here comes from a woman between 65 and 79 years old with acute or convalescent COVID-19.

The rearrangement links TRBV9 to TRBJ1-1; 9 nucleotides align to TRBD1. This CDR3 contains 13 residues. CDR1 is SGDLS, CDR2 YYNGEE, per germline. After removal of 3 bases from V and 8 bases from J, the junction contained 5 bases not matched to a gene. The CDR3 protein is CASSATTGGEAFF. CDR3 DNA sequence: TGTGCCAGCAGCGCTACAACAGGGGGCGAAGCTTTCTTT.

V is TRBV19 and J is TRBJ1-1; D is perhaps TRBD1 (5 bases). Trimming removed 8 bases from V and 3 bases from J, with 19 bases in between. This CDR3 is 15 amino acids long. The germline V gene encodes CDR1 LNHDA and CDR2 SQIVND (reference sequence). CDR3 nucleotide sequence: TGTGCCAGTTCTTCCTCCAGGGTGGTAGACACTGAAGCTTTCTTT. Protein sequence: CASSSSRVVDTEAFF.

V usage is TRBV6-1 and J usage is TRBJ1-2; D gene ambiguous. CDR3 length: 16 amino acids. Germline V gene sequence: CDR1 MNHNS, CDR2 SASEGT. V lost 0 bases, J lost 1 base, and 12 bases lay in between. CDR3 in amino acids: CASSEAHVSVNYGYTF. The CDR3, as DNA: TGTGCCAGCAGTGAAGCGCACGTCTCAGTTAACTATGGCTACACCTTC.

The rearrangement links TRBV11-2 to TRBJ2-1, with TRBD2 identical over 11 bases. There are 14 residues in the CDR3. Trimming removed 6 bases from V and 5 bases from J; junction bases left unmatched: 3. CDR1 is SGHAT, CDR2 FQNNGV, per germline. Written as DNA, the CDR3 is TGTGCCAGCAGACTAGCGGGGGAGCACAATGAGCAGTTCTTC. It specifies CASRLAGEHNEQFF.

The chain recombines TRBV6-6 with TRBJ1-1, with unresolved D. Trimming cost V 4 bases and J 3 bases, with 18 bases left between them. There are 16 residues in the CDR3. CDR1 MNHNY and CDR2 SVGAGI come from the germline V gene (reference sequence). CDR3 in amino acids: CASSSASREPYTEAFF. The CDR3 DNA is TGTGCCAGCAGTTCAGCATCACGGGAGCCTTACACTGAAGCTTTCTTT.

The V gene is TRBV19, the J gene TRBJ1-5; D gene unclear. V was pared by 3 bases and J by 5 bases, with 8 bases between. The CDR3 covers 13 residues. The germline V gene encodes CDR1 LNHDA and CDR2 SQIVND (reference sequence). The CDR3 DNA sequence: TGTGCCAGTAGTATTGGGCGGGATCAGCCCCAGCATTTT. This translates into CASSIGRDQPQHF.

This clone was seen more than once but under ten times. The J gene is TRBJ2-7, the V gene TRBV7-9; D is possibly TRBD1 (5 bases). Trimming pared 1 base from V and 6 bases from J, leaving 16 bases between. This CDR3 region has 15 residues. Germline CDR1 SEHNR, CDR2 FQNEAQ (reference sequence). CDR3 sequence: CASSLGLGRVGEQYF. In DNA form, the CDR3 reads TGTGCCAGCAGCTTAGGGTTGGGGCGAGTTGGCGAGCAGTACTTC.

The V gene is TRBV6-5, the J gene TRBJ2-2, with 8 bases lining up with TRBD1. Looked up from germline, CDR1 is MNHEY and CDR2 is SVGAGI. CDR3 length: 14 amino acids. V lost 5 bases and J lost 5; bases outside the gene matches: 4. The CDR3 protein is CASSQTGDTGELFF. In DNA form, the CDR3 reads TGTGCCAGCAGTCAGACAGGGGATACCGGGGAGCTGTTTTTT.

The V call is TRBV19, the J call TRBJ2-3; D is perhaps TRBD1 (5 bases). The V gene lost 3 bases and the J gene lost 2 bases, with 15 bases spanning the gap. CDR3 size: 16 residues. In germline, CDR1 is LNHDA, CDR2 SQIVND (reference sequence). The CDR3 DNA reads as TGTGCCAGTAGTATTAATCTGGGGCCCTCCACAGATACGCAGTATTTT. It codes for CASSINLGPSTDTQYF.

This chain connects TRBV15 to TRBJ2-1; TRBD2 agrees at 13 bases. Per the germline V gene, CDR1 is LNHNV and CDR2 is YYDKDF (reference sequence). V trimming: 1 base; J trimming: 3 bases; junction bases outside the gene matches: 3. The CDR3 is 17 amino acids. CDR3 amino acids: CATSRGGLAGLYNEQFF. The CDR3, as DNA: TGTGCCACCAGCAGAGGGGGACTAGCGGGACTCTACAATGAGCAGTTCTTC.

The chain links TRBV7-6 to TRBJ2-5; D gene ambiguous. The CDR3 is 13 residues long. V was trimmed by 2 bases and J by 0 bases, leaving 4 bases between them. In germline, CDR1 is SGHVS, CDR2 FNYEAQ. The CDR3 DNA is TGTGCCAGCAGCTTATACTACCAAGAGACCCAGTACTTC. Its translation: CASSLYYQETQYF.

The chain recombines TRBV10-2 with TRBJ2-7, with D perhaps TRBD2 (5 bases). The CDR3 spans 14 residues. Germline CDR1 is WSHSY and CDR2 is SAAADI. The germline V and J ends were trimmed by 10 bases and 0 bases, with 16 bases remaining between them. The CDR3 here is CATSSGISSYEQYF. As DNA, the CDR3 is TGCGCCACCTCTTCCGGGATTAGCTCCTACGAGCAGTACTTC.

The V call is TRBV6-5, the J call TRBJ1-6; D gene unclear. Germline-derived CDR1 and CDR2 are MNHEY and SVGAGI. The ends were cut back, 0 bases at V and 8 bases at J, with 11 bases in the middle. CDR3 length equals 15 residues. The CDR3 nucleotides are TGTGCCAGCAGTTACTCGAATTTCGGAGATTCACCCCTCCACTTT. Its protein product is CASSYSNFGDSPLHF.

The rearrangement links TRBV30 to TRBJ1-4, with D possibly being TRBD1 (6 bases). Trimming cost V 0 bases and J 7 bases, with 12 bases left between them. The CDR3 spans 14 residues. CDR1 is GTSNPN and CDR2 is SVGIG in the germline V gene (reference sequence). The CDR3 DNA reads TGTGCCTGGAGTGTTGAGGGGGAAGGTGAAAAACTGTTTTTT. It translates to CAWSVEGEGEKLFF.

There are a few counts of this clone. The V and J genes are TRBV5-4 and TRBJ2-5; TRBD1 matches 9 bases. The ends lost 5 bases at V and 5 bases at J; junction bases unmatched: 10. Germline V lookup: CDR1 SGHNT, CDR2 YYREEE (reference sequence). This CDR3 has 15 residues. The CDR3 sequence: CASSTGTGRRETQYF. DNA of the CDR3: TGTGCCAGCAGTACCGGGACAGGGAGGAGGGAGACCCAGTACTTC.

This clone was counted many times. The chain joins TRBV19 to TRBJ2-4; D might be TRBD2 (6 bases). Germline V gene data show CDR1 as LNHDA and CDR2 as SQIVND (reference sequence). Between the trimmed V and J ends, which lost 3 bases and 15 bases, there was a span of 18 bases. This CDR3 spans 13 amino acids. In DNA form, the CDR3 reads TGTGCCAGTAGTATTCTTCTCGGCGGGGATCTGTACTTC. Translated, it gives CASSILLGGDLYF.

The V gene is TRBV25-1, the J gene TRBJ2-1; 14 bases agree with TRBD2. Germline-derived CDR1 and CDR2 are MGHDK and SYGVNS. The V and J ends lost 1 base and 8 bases, in that order; junction bases with no gene match: 4. The CDR3 spans 16 residues. This CDR3 reads CASSESGTSGRDEQFF. CDR3 sequence (DNA): TGTGCCAGCAGTGAATCTGGGACTAGCGGGAGAGATGAGCAGTTCTTC.

This rearrangement joins TRBV19 to TRBJ1-1, with D possibly TRBD1 on 5 matching bases. This CDR3 contains 15 residues. Germline V gene sequence: CDR1 LNHDA, CDR2 SQIVND (reference sequence). V lost 1 base and J lost 6, with 15 bases in between. The DNA of the CDR3 is TGTGCCAGTAGTATAGGGGGACGGGAGTCGGCTGAAGCTTTCTTT. This encodes CASSIGGRESAEAFF.

The J gene is TRBJ1-3, the V gene TRBV29-1; D possibly corresponds to TRBD1 (6 bases). V was trimmed by 7 bases and J by 6 bases, leaving 10 bases between them. The CDR3 is made up of 11 amino acids. Germline V CDR1 and CDR2: SQVTM, ANQGSEA. The CDR3 coding sequence is TGCAGCGCGGGGGGCGAAAACACCATATATTTT. Protein product: CSAGGENTIYF.